The source of this T cell receptor beta chain is a study of post-analysis software for immune sequencing data. Study in general: Some patients lacked subtype; others had relapsing-remitting, secondary progressive or progressive-relapsing disease.

Concerning this clonotype: Its antigen is still unknown.

Presence of unique molecular identifiers characterized the TCR beta cDNA libraries. Via MiXCR, TCRdb re-called the PCR reads, giving one row per CDR3 protein. The table shows more than 450,000 distinct CDR3 sequences, with roughly 47% occurring only once. Study outcomes and limitations: Versus controls, multiple sclerosis patients showed significantly lower diversity (normalized Chao1). Roughly 5 TRBV segments, TRBV5-6, TRBV5-1 and TRBV20-1 among them, were found more frequent in patients than controls. By F measure, strong co-clustering occurred among samples prepared in the same batch.

Germline loops: CDR1 LNHNV, CDR2 YYDKDF (reference sequence). The CDR3 spans 16 residues. The V gene end was trimmed by 0 bases and the J gene end by 11 bases; junction bases not matched to a gene: 10. Input material: blood. The chain joins TRBV15 to TRBJ2-5; 12 nucleotides line up with TRBD1. The TCR sequence derives from a girl aged 10 to 17 with multiple sclerosis. The CDR3, as DNA: TGTGCCACCAGCAGAGATGCCGGGACAGGGGGCGAGGAGCAGTACTTC. It translates to CATSRDAGTGGEEQYF.